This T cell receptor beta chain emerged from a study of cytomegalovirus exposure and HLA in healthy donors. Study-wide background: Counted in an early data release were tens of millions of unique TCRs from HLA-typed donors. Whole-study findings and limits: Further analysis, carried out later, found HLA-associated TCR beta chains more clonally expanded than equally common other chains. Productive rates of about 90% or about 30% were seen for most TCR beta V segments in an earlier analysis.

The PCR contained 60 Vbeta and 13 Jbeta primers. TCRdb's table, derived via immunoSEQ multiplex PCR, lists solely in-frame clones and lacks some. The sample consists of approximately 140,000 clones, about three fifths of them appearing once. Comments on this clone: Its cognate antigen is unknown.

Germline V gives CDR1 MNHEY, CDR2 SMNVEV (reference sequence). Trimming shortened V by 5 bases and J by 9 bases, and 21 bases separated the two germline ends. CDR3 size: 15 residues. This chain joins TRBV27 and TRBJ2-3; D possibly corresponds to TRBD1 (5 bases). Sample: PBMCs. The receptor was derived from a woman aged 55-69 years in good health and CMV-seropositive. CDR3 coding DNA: TGTGCCAGCAGTCTCCTCACGACAGCCTCTGAGACGCAGTATTTT. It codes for CASSLLTTASETQYF.